Below are 21 T cell receptor beta chains sequenced from a single sample in a study of T cells in Graves' hyperthyroidism and ophthalmopathy (dated by TCRdb to between 2018 and 2021). The library was obtained by multiplex PCR. Instrument on record: Illumina HiSeq 2000. Amplification of TCR beta CDR3 regions was carried out from RNA transcripts. A first-round RT-PCR of the TCR CDR3 used the HTBI primer set with the Qiagen OneStep RT-PCR kit. TCRdb trimmed the raw reads at Q25, called clones with MiXCR and kept productive beta chains. Records with the same CDR3 protein are collapsed into one entry carrying the most frequent genes and DNA. The sample table lists 500,000 to 600,000 distinct CDR3 sequences, approximately 44% of them with a count of one. Over 15% of the sample lies in the top ten. Sequenced material: peripheral blood or thyroid tissue (not recorded which). These receptor sequences come from an adult woman with Graves' disease, either hyperthyroidism or ophthalmopathy (not recorded which).

The genes are TRBV7-9 and TRBJ1-6; possibly TRBD1 for D (6 bases). CDR1 SEHNR and CDR2 FQNEAQ come from the germline V gene (reference sequence). The CDR3 has 16 amino acids. V lost 1 base to trimming and J lost 10 bases, with 17 bases between them. The CDR3 is CASSLGETGAISPLHF. CDR3 nucleotide sequence: TGTGCCAGCAGCTTAGGAGAGACAGGCGCGATCTCACCCCTCCACTTT.

This clonotype was observed many times. The chain uses TRBV9 and TRBJ2-7; the D gene could be TRBD1 or TRBD2 (5 bases each). The ends were cut back, 4 bases at V and 5 bases at J, with 13 bases in the middle. The CDR3 is 13 residues long. Germline CDR1 is SGDLS and CDR2 is YYNGEE. This CDR3 reads CASSQGPLDEQYF. The CDR3 DNA reads as TGTGCCAGCAGCCAGGGACCCCTTGACGAGCAGTACTTC.

The rearrangement uses TRBV28 and TRBJ1-3; D remains unclear. CDR3 size: 14 residues. Germline V CDR1 and CDR2: MDHEN, SYDVKM. Trimming cost V 5 bases and J 4 bases, with 12 bases left between them. CDR3 protein: CASSPARRGNTIYF. Written as DNA, the CDR3 is TGTGCCAGCAGTCCGGCACGAAGGGGAAACACCATATATTTT.

This clonotype was observed at least ten times. The V and J genes are TRBV7-2 and TRBJ1-1; 10 nucleotides line up with TRBD1. The CDR3 sequence is 14 residues long. Germline assignment: CDR1 SGHTA and CDR2 FQGNSA. V was pared by 5 bases and J by 4 bases, with 4 bases of the junction left unmatched. CDR3 DNA: TGTGCCAGCAGCCTGGGACAGGGGAGCACTGAAGCTTTCTTT. It encodes CASSLGQGSTEAFF.

This clonotype was counted ten times or more. The chain couples TRBV5-1 to TRBJ2-7; D may be TRBD1 (7 bases). V shed 5 bases and J shed 3 bases, with 15 bases lying between them. The length of the CDR3 is 14 residues. Germline V gene data show CDR1 as SGHRS and CDR2 as YFSETQ. This CDR3 is CASRRDDRDYEQYF. The CDR3 DNA reads as TGCGCCAGCAGGCGGGATGACAGGGACTACGAGCAGTACTTC.

This clonotype was recorded many times. The rearrangement joins TRBV7-9 to TRBJ2-7; possibly TRBD2 for D (6 bases). V lost 8 bases and J lost 5, with 10 bases in between. Germline loops: CDR1 SEHNR, CDR2 FQNEAQ (reference sequence). The CDR3 is made up of 11 amino acids. The CDR3 here is CASSGVNEQYF. CDR3 coding DNA: TGTGCCAGCTCGGGGGTTAACGAGCAGTACTTC. Full variable domain (rest looked up from reference TRBV7-9 and TRBJ2-7): DTGVSQNPRHKITKRGQNVTFRCDPISEHNRLYWYRQTLGQGPEFLTYFQNEAQLEKSRLLSDRFSAERPKGSFSTLEIQRTEQGDSAMYLCASSGVNEQYFGPGTRLTVT.

The chain has TRBV7-2 and TRBJ2-3; D is unclear. The DNA end lines up better with TRBJ2-5; the J call may be wrong. The CDR3 sequence is 12 residues long. Germline V gene data show CDR1 as SGHTA and CDR2 as FQGNSA. DNA of the CDR3: TGTGCCAGCATGGGCGGCGGAGAGACCCAGTACTTC. This translates into CASMGGGETQYF.

The chain joins TRBV10-3 to TRBJ2-7, with 11 positions matching TRBD2. The CDR3 extends over 14 amino acids. Germline-derived CDR1 and CDR2 are ENHRY and SYGVKD. After removal of 7 bases from V and 5 bases from J, the junction contained 7 bases not matched to a gene. This CDR3 is CAITSLAGVHEQYF. As DNA, the CDR3 is TGTGCCATCACCTCACTAGCGGGAGTCCACGAGCAGTACTTC.

V and J are TRBV20-1 and TRBJ2-5; D gene ambiguous. The CDR3 is made up of 12 amino acids. V was cut by 4 bases and J by 2 bases, with 8 bases left in between. Germline values: CDR1 DFQATT, CDR2 SNEGSKA (reference sequence). CDR3 protein: CSATEIQETQYF. In DNA, the CDR3 is TGCAGTGCTACAGAAATACAAGAGACCCAGTACTTC.

CDR3 region: CASSEQSSGANVLTF. The CDR3 DNA is TGTGCCAGCAGTGAACAAAGCTCTGGGGCCAACGTCCTGACTTTC. The chain employs TRBV25-1 and TRBJ2-6; D is unclear. V lost 2 bases to trimming and J lost 0 bases, with 5 bases between them. Looked up from germline, CDR1 is MGHDK and CDR2 is SYGVNS. The CDR3 spans 15 residues.

This clonotype was seen at least ten times. The V gene is TRBV6-5, the J gene TRBJ1-1; TRBD1 matches at 9 bases. The CDR3 has 16 residues. Germline CDR1 reads MNHEY; CDR2 reads SVGAGI. J lost 3 bases, V lost 4 bases, and 9 bases had no gene match. The DNA of the CDR3 is TGTGCCAGCAGTTCCGGGACAGGGTTTTTGTACACTGAAGCTTTCTTT. This encodes CASSSGTGFLYTEAFF.

This clonotype was found once. The CDR3 region is CATSDPTEKTYEQYF. Here the CDR3 DNA reads TGTGCCACCAGTGATCCGACAGAAAAGACCTACGAGCAGTACTTC. The chain combines TRBV24-1 with TRBJ2-7, with D possibly being TRBD1 (5 bases). V dropped 3 bases and J dropped 2 bases, with 13 bases sitting between them. Germline CDR1 is KGHDR and CDR2 is SFDVKD. The CDR3 is 15 residues long.

This clonotype was seen a handful of times. The chain is built from TRBV12-3 or TRBV12-4 and TRBJ1-5; TRBD1 might be the D (6 bases). Trimming left V 4 bases short and J 6 bases short, with 16 bases between. The CDR3 is 15 amino acids. As DNA, the CDR3 is TGTGCCAGCAGTTCCAACGGGGGGGCGGGTCAGCCCCAGCATTTT. This encodes CASSSNGGAGQPQHF.

This clonotype was seen repeatedly, ten times or more. DNA for the CDR3: TGTGCCAGCAGTTTTTATACAAGTGGCTACACCTTC. It codes for CASSFYTSGYTF. V is TRBV12-3 or TRBV12-4 and J is TRBJ1-2; no definite D call. The V and J ends lost 3 bases and 7 bases respectively, with 9 bases between them. The CDR3 is 12 amino acids.

Comments on this clonotype: A much larger clone differs from this one at a single base, so this may be a read error. The chain couples TRBV20-1 to TRBJ2-7; weak D call: TRBD1 (6 bases). Germline CDR1 reads DFQATT; CDR2 reads SNEGSKA (reference sequence). The CDR3 has 14 amino acids. With 6 bases removed from V and 8 bases from J, the gap between germline ends came to 23 bases. In DNA, the CDR3 is TGCAGTGCCTTATTGACAGGCCGAAACCACAAGCAGTACTTC. This translates into CSALLTGRNHKQYF.

The V and J genes are TRBV2 and TRBJ1-6; the D gene is possibly TRBD1 (6 bases). The germline V gene encodes CDR1 SNHLY and CDR2 FYNNEI. Trimming pared 6 bases from V and 9 bases from J, leaving 15 bases between. This CDR3 is 14 amino acids long. DNA for the CDR3: TGTGCCAGCAGGGAGACAGGCCATTTTTCACCCCTCCACTTT. Protein: CASRETGHFSPLHF.

This clonotype was seen many times. The chain combines TRBV20-1 with TRBJ1-5; D may be TRBD1 (5 bases). Germline V gene sequence: CDR1 DFQATT, CDR2 SNEGSKA (reference sequence). This CDR3 has 14 residues. V lost 3 bases and J lost 0, with 9 bases in between. CDR3 in amino acids: CSARGRDSNQPQHF. The CDR3 DNA is TGCAGTGCTAGGGGCAGGGATAGCAATCAGCCCCAGCATTTT.

A few counts support this clonotype. The J gene is TRBJ2-2, the V gene TRBV7-2, with 8 bases matching TRBD1. The CDR3 extends over 15 amino acids. The germline V gene has CDR1 SGHTA and CDR2 FQGNSA. The ends lost 6 bases at V and 4 bases at J; junction bases unmatched: 7. This CDR3 reads CASRLGQVGTGELFF. The CDR3 coding sequence is TGTGCCAGCAGATTGGGACAGGTTGGCACCGGGGAGCTGTTTTTT.

This clonotype came up many times. The rearrangement joins TRBV25-1 to TRBJ2-2; D is perhaps TRBD2 (5 bases). The CDR3 totals 14 residues. V lost 6 bases and J 2 bases, leaving 10 bases between the germline ends. Looked up from germline, CDR1 is MGHDK and CDR2 is SYGVNS. In nucleotides, the CDR3 is TGTGCCAGCAGCCCCGGAGGAAACACCGGGGAGCTGTTTTTT. Translating it yields CASSPGGNTGELFF.

This clonotype was seen ten or more times. The J gene is TRBJ1-1, the V gene TRBV12-3 or TRBV12-4; no clear D. Deletions cut 8 bases from V and 6 bases from J, with 13 bases between. The CDR3 spans 12 residues. The CDR3 loop is CASRLLVAEAFF. DNA for the CDR3: TGTGCCAGCCGCCTCCTCGTTGCTGAAGCTTTCTTT.

The gene calls are TRBV20-1 and TRBJ1-6, with TRBD1 as a possible D gene (6 bases). CDR3 length: 14 residues. Trimming shortened V by 6 bases and J by 12 bases, and 21 bases separated the two germline ends. CDR1 and CDR2 from the germline V gene are DFQATT and SNEGSKA (reference sequence). The CDR3 DNA reads as TGCAGTGCAGTGGACAGAGTCTCTACTATACCCCTCCACTTT. Encoded protein: CSAVDRVSTIPLHF.